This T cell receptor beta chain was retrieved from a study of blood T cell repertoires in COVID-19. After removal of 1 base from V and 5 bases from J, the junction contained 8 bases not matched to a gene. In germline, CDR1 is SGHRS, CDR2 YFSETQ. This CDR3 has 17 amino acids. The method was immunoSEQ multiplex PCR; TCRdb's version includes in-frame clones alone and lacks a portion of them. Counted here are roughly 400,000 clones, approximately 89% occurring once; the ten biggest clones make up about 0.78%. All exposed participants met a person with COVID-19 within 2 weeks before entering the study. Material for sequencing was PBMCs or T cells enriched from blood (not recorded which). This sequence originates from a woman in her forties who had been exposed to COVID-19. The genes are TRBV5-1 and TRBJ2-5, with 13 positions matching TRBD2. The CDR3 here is CASSLKTSGGLQETQYF. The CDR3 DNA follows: TGCGCCAGCAGCTTGAAGACTAGCGGGGGGCTCCAGGAGACCCAGTACTTC.